This T cell receptor beta chain was documented in a study of blood T cell repertoires in COVID-19. On the study more broadly: Sites in the United States, Italy and Spain provided acute and convalescent COVID-19 samples. PBMCs, B-cell-depleted T cells, or T cells provided the cDNA or gDNA that made up the material.

In the original workflow: Amplification from reference gene primers served as the basis for estimated nucleated cell counts. Using immunoSEQ multiplex PCR, the repertoire was profiled, and TCRdb retains in-frame clones only, with some absent. V and J calls and clone size are given by that table; D and trimming were obtained from the DNA. The profile shows 95,000 to 150,000 clones, 90% of them singletons. Germline CDR1 reads MNHNS; CDR2 reads SASEGT. The CDR3 is 16 amino acids. Trimming left V 4 bases short and J 0 bases short, with 14 bases between. This clone has more than one count but fewer than ten. The Seattle site enrolled patients during active infection and followed them longitudinally.

The sample consisted of peripheral blood. This TCR derives from a woman aged 60-75 years with COVID-19, enrolled during active disease. V and J are TRBV6-1 and TRBJ2-3, with D tentatively TRBD2 (5 bases). The CDR3 loop is CASSAQEASSTDTQYF. DNA for the CDR3: TGTGCCAGCAGTGCCCAGGAGGCCTCTAGCACAGATACGCAGTATTTT.